The rows below give T cell receptor beta chains drawn from one sample of a study of T cell responses to AZD1222 COVID-19 vaccine. Profiling relied on immunoSEQ multiplex PCR, and the TCRdb table lists in-frame clones only, not all of them. The table records some 110,000 clones, 85% to 90% of them present only once. Sequences were derived from peripheral blood, sampled 28 days after the second AZD1222 dose. The receptor source for this set is an adult who received the AZD1222 COVID-19 vaccine. Each CDR3 is given with its conserved first and last residue. Each record gives: clone size, CDR3 length, D gene, V gene, J gene, CDR3 DNA, CDR3 protein. A D gene is named only where the DNA matches it firmly. Some rows mark clone size as missing; the rest say once, few, many or name a class of expanded clone.

.,16,TRBD1,TRBV19,TRBJ1-1,TGTGCCAGTAGTATAGCCCCTCAGGGGGGGAACACTGAAGCTTTCTTT,CASSIAPQGGNTEAFF
.,17,.,TRBV27,TRBJ1-2,TGTGCCAGCTCTCAATCGACGAGCGGCGGCCTCAACTATGGCTACACCTTC,CASSQSTSGGLNYGYTF
once,17,TRBD1,TRBV27,TRBJ2-7,TGTGCCAGCAGTTTATGGGGACAGGGAGGAAGCTCCTACGAGCAGTACTTC,CASSLWGQGGSSYEQYF
.,16,TRBD1,TRBV7-2,TRBJ1-3,TGTGCCAGCAGCCCTAGGGGGACAGGCTCTGGAAACACCATATATTTT,CASSPRGTGSGNTIYF
.,15,TRBD1,TRBV19,TRBJ2-7,TGTGCCAGTAGACAAGGACAGGGGAGCTCCTACGAGCAGTACTTC,CASRQGQGSSYEQYF
.,14,.,TRBV28,TRBJ1-1,TGTGCCAGCAGTCCTGTCTCCCTGGGCACTGAAGCTTTCTTT,CASSPVSLGTEAFF
.,17,TRBD2,TRBV5-1,TRBJ2-7,TGCGCCAGCAGCTTGAGACTAGCGGGAGGGATTCCCTACGAGCAGTACTTC,CASSLRLAGGIPYEQYF
.,13,.,TRBV6-5,TRBJ1-6,TGTGCCAGCAGCCAGGTGTATAATTCACCCCTCCACTTT,CASSQVYNSPLHF
.,17,.,TRBV9,TRBJ2-3,TGTGCCAGCAGCGTATCCCCTAGCGTGTTTAGCACAGATACGCAGTATTTT,CASSVSPSVFSTDTQYF
.,14,TRBD1,TRBV4-1,TRBJ1-2,TGCGCCAGCAGCCAGCTCGGACAGGGATATGGCTACACCTTC,CASSQLGQGYGYTF
.,14,.,TRBV27,TRBJ2-7,TGTGCCAGCAGTACGGCCTACGCCCCCTACGAGCAGTACTTC,CASSTAYAPYEQYF
.,15,.,TRBV7-2,TRBJ2-2,TGTGCCAGCAGCTTATCCGGGAGGAACACCGGGGAGCTGTTTTTT,CASSLSGRNTGELFF
.,15,.,TRBV7-9,TRBJ1-5,TGTGCCAGCAGCGGAGGACAGTTGGGAGAGGAGCCCCAGCATTTT,CASSGGQLGEEPQHF
many,13,.,TRBV29-1,TRBJ2-7,TGCAGCGTTACCGACAGGGAGGTCTACGAGCAGTACTTC,CSVTDREVYEQYF
.,15,.,TRBV6-5,TRBJ2-5,TGTGCCAGCAGTTACCGCAGGGCCCGCAGGGAGACCCAGTACTTC,CASSYRRARRETQYF
.,15,TRBD2,TRBV2,TRBJ2-7,TGTGCCAGCAGTCCGACGGGAGGGGACGCCTACGAGCAGTACTTC,CASSPTGGDAYEQYF
.,14,.,TRBV7-7,TRBJ2-1,TGTGCTAGCAGCATAGCGGAGGGATTCAGTGAGCAGTTCTTC,CASSIAEGFSEQFF
.,11,.,TRBV2,TRBJ2-5,TGTGCCAGCAGTGTCCAAGAGACCCAGTACTTC,CASSVQETQYF
.,16,TRBD2,TRBV27,TRBJ2-1,TGTGCCAGCAGTCCGGTAGCGGGGGCGCATTACAATGAGCAGTTCTTC,CASSPVAGAHYNEQFF
.,14,.,TRBV9,TRBJ1-4,TGTGCCAGCAGCGTAGGTGGGGCGAATGAAAAACTGTTTTTT,CASSVGGANEKLFF
.,11,.,TRBV20-1,TRBJ1-2,TGCAGTGCTAGAGACGGTGTTGTCTACACCTTC,CSARDGVVYTF
few,15,.,TRBV2,TRBJ1-4,TGTGCCAGCAGTGAAGCAAGGGGCGGGGGTGAAAAACTGTTTTTT,CASSEARGGGEKLFF
once,17,.,TRBV7-3,TRBJ1-6,TGTGCCAGCAGCTTAACAACTTCGGGGAGCCGTAATTCACCCCTCCACTTT,CASSLTTSGSRNSPLHF
once,17,TRBD1,TRBV5-6,TRBJ1-4,TGTGCCAGCAGCCACGAGGGAGGAGGGGGCAATAATGAAAAACTGTTTTTT,CASSHEGGGGNNEKLFF
.,14,.,TRBV20-1,TRBJ2-5,TGCAGTGCTAGTCGGTCCAGAGTCCAAGAGACCCAGTACTTC,CSASRSRVQETQYF
.,15,TRBD1,TRBV11-2,TRBJ1-5,TGTGCCAGCAGCCCCGGGACAGGGACATATCAGCCCCAGCATTTT,CASSPGTGTYQPQHF
.,15,.,TRBV6-2/TRBV6-3,TRBJ1-2,TGTGCCAGCAGTTACCCCCCGGGTAGCCTGGAGGGCTACACCTTC,CASSYPPGSLEGYTF
.,14,TRBD1,TRBV19,TRBJ1-3,TGTGCCAGTAGTAGGACAGGCCCTGGAAACACCATATATTTT,CASSRTGPGNTIYF
.,12,.,TRBV29-1,TRBJ1-3,TGCAGCGGAGTAGGGGCTGGAAACACCATATATTTT,CSGVGAGNTIYF
.,18,TRBD1,TRBV7-2,TRBJ1-1,TGTGCCAGCAGCTTAGAGGGACAGGCGATGGGAGGGAACACTGAAGCTTTCTTT,CASSLEGQAMGGNTEAFF
.,16,.,TRBV25-1,TRBJ2-2,TGTGCCAGCAGTGAATTGGACCACTCGAACACCGGGGAGCTGTTTTTT,CASSELDHSNTGELFF
.,13,.,TRBV4-2,TRBJ2-3,TGTGCCAGCAGCCAAGCGGTCGCAGATACGCAGTATTTT,CASSQAVADTQYF
.,13,.,TRBV18,TRBJ1-1,TGTGCCAGCTCACCAGGGGTGAACACTGAAGCTTTCTTT,CASSPGVNTEAFF
.,14,.,TRBV29-1,TRBJ1-2,TGCAGCGTTGATCAGGGGCAGGGGAACTATGGCTACACCTTC,CSVDQGQGNYGYTF
few,16,.,TRBV18,TRBJ1-5,TGTGCCAGCTCACCACCGGGGGAGACCGCACGGCAGCCCCAGCATTTT,CASSPPGETARQPQHF
.,14,.,TRBV19,TRBJ1-2,TGTGCCAGTAGTCGACAGGAGTCTGCGGCTGGCTACACCTTC,CASSRQESAAGYTF